The 19 T cell receptor beta chains reported below all come from one sample, sequenced in a study of shared clonotypes between healthy human individuals. Clones were sequenced by immunoSEQ multiplex PCR, and TCRdb holds only the in-frame ones, with some missing. This table has more than 2 million clones, approximately 94% appearing once. Sequenced input: naive CD4+ T cells sorted from blood. Subset meaning: CD45RA+ positively selected. Source of these receptors: a man aged 18 to 29 in good health.

The chain uses TRBV10-3 and TRBJ2-1; TRBD2 matches at 15 bases. This CDR3 contains 16 residues. The germline CDR1 and CDR2 sequences are ENHRY and SYGVKD. V lost 7 bases and J lost 5; bases outside the gene matches: 6. For the CDR3, the DNA is TGTGCCATCATTGGACTAGCGGGGGGGCGCCACAATGAGCAGTTCTTC. Residues: CAIIGLAGGRHNEQFF.

The chain is built from TRBV21-1 and TRBJ2-7. TRBV21-1 represents a pseudogene. The CDR3 length is 19 residues. The chain's CDR3 is CASSKNRSEGDDPYYEQYF. CDR3 sequence (DNA): TGTGCCAGCAGCAAAAATCGGTCGGAGGGGGACGACCCCTACTACGAGCAGTACTTC.

Note on this clone: Distinct nucleotide sequences in the sample also encode this CDR3. The V gene is TRBV6-5, the J gene TRBJ1-4; maybe TRBD1 (5 bases). Trimming removed 0 bases at V and 5 bases at J, with 10 bases between. Germline CDR1 reads MNHEY; CDR2 reads SVGAGI. There are 15 residues in the CDR3. The CDR3 sequence is CASSYSGTTNEKLFF. The DNA of the CDR3 is TGTGCCAGCAGTTACTCAGGGACGACGAATGAAAAACTGTTTTTT.

CDR3 nucleotide sequence: TGTGCCAGCAGCCCGCGCCGGACAGCGAACACCGGGGAGCTGTTTTTT. This translates into CASSPRRTANTGELFF. The chain is built from TRBV5-6 and TRBJ2-2; tentative D call: TRBD1 (6 bases). V was pared by 4 bases and J by 0 bases, with 13 bases between. Per the germline V gene, CDR1 is SGHDT and CDR2 is YYEEEE. This CDR3 contains 16 residues. Using reference TRBV5-6 and TRBJ2-2 for the parts outside the CDR3, the full variable domain is DAGVTQSPTHLIKTRGQQVTLRCSPKSGHDTVSWYQQALGQGPQFIFQYYEEEERQRGNFPDRFSGHQFPNYSSELNVNALLLGDSALYLCASSPRRTANTGELFFGEGSRLTVL.

This chain uses TRBV4-3 with TRBJ2-1, with D possibly matching TRBD2 (6 bases). Germline-derived CDR1 and CDR2 are LGHNA and YSLEER. The CDR3 length is 15 residues. Between the trimmed V and J ends, which lost 3 bases and 7 bases, there was a span of 16 bases. The CDR3 is CASSQLLASGNEQFF. As DNA, the CDR3 is TGCGCCAGCAGCCAGCTACTAGCCTCTGGGAATGAGCAGTTCTTC.

The V call is TRBV7-9, the J call TRBJ2-1; D is undetermined. From germline, CDR1 is SEHNR and CDR2 FQNEAQ (reference sequence). The CDR3 length is 15 residues. V lost 2 bases and J lost 2, with 10 bases in between. The CDR3 bases are TGTGCCAGCAGCTTAAGAGGAGCGACCTACAATGAGCAGTTCTTC. This sequence encodes CASSLRGATYNEQFF.

This chain joins TRBV25-1 and TRBJ1-3, with no clear D. Germline assignment: CDR1 MGHDK and CDR2 SYGVNS. This CDR3 comprises 13 residues. V gave up 6 bases and J gave up 1 base, with 7 bases separating them. CDR3 in amino acids: CASSLQSGNTIYF. CDR3 bases: TGTGCCAGCAGCCTACAGTCTGGAAACACCATATATTTT.

This sequence joins TRBV16 and TRBJ1-5, with 7 nucleotides matching TRBD1. The CDR3 spans 15 residues. Germline-derived CDR1 and CDR2 are KGHSY and FQNENV. V shed 2 bases and J 6 bases; nucleotides not matched to a gene: 7. DNA for the CDR3: TGTGCCAGCAGCCAAGACAGGGCTGAGGGTCAGCCCCAGCATTTT. Translating it yields CASSQDRAEGQPQHF.

The chain combines TRBV6-6 with TRBJ1-2, with a tentative D call TRBD1 (5 bases). Germline-derived CDR1 and CDR2 are MNHNY and SVGAGI (reference sequence). The CDR3 spans 13 residues. V lost 6 bases and J lost 3, with 11 bases in between. The chain's CDR3 is CASREGTDYGYTF. DNA for the CDR3: TGTGCCAGCAGAGAAGGGACGGACTATGGCTACACCTTC.

This chain uses TRBV5-1 with TRBJ1-1, with 9 bases aligning to TRBD1. The junction had 8 bases not matched to a gene; V was cut back by 4 bases and J by 4 bases. The CDR3 totals 15 residues. Germline V gene data show CDR1 as SGHRS and CDR2 as YFSETQ. CDR3 loop: CASSKEGQGVTEAFF. CDR3 coding DNA: TGCGCCAGCAGCAAAGAGGGACAGGGTGTCACTGAAGCTTTCTTT.

The V call is TRBV4-1, the J call TRBJ2-7, with D perhaps matching TRBD2 (6 bases). Trimming stripped 3 bases from V and 2 bases from J, with 20 bases between. CDR3 length: 17 residues. Germline V lookup: CDR1 MGHRA, CDR2 YSYEKL. This CDR3 is CASSQRDFRLTAYEQYF. CDR3 nucleotides: TGCGCCAGCAGCCAGCGGGACTTTCGATTAACAGCCTACGAGCAGTACTTC.

The chain has TRBV6-6 and TRBJ2-1, with TRBD2 as a possible D gene (6 bases). The germline V gene has CDR1 MNHNY and CDR2 SVGAGI (reference sequence). The CDR3 totals 13 residues. The ends were cut back, 7 bases at V and 5 bases at J, with 12 bases in the middle. The CDR3: CASIGGLNNEQFF. DNA of the CDR3: TGTGCCAGCATTGGTGGACTAAACAATGAGCAGTTCTTC.

The gene calls are TRBV4-1 and TRBJ1-2; D remains ambiguous. Trimming took off 1 base at V and 2 bases at J, with 11 bases between the two ends. This CDR3 region has 15 residues. Germline V gene sequence: CDR1 MGHRA, CDR2 YSYEKL. In DNA form, the CDR3 reads TGCGCCAGCAGCCAAGGGAGGATCCAAAACTATGGCTACACCTTC. Encoded protein: CASSQGRIQNYGYTF.

This chain links TRBV2 with TRBJ1-4, with no clear D. Germline CDR1 and CDR2: SNHLY and FYNNEI. Trimming took 10 bases from V and 3 from J, leaving 15 bases between them. This CDR3 region has 14 residues. Here the CDR3 reads CATIGEEANEKLFF. In DNA, the CDR3 is TGTGCCACCATTGGGGAGGAAGCTAATGAAAAACTGTTTTTT.

V and J are TRBV15 and TRBJ2-7; the D gene is possibly TRBD1 (5 bases). The CDR3 runs to 12 residues. The germline V gene encodes CDR1 LNHNV and CDR2 YYDKDF (reference sequence). V gave up 5 bases and J gave up 4 bases, with 9 bases separating them. The CDR3 is CATSGTGYEQYF. CDR3 in DNA: TGTGCCACCAGCGGAACAGGTTACGAGCAGTACTTC.

This chain connects TRBV18 to TRBJ2-7; no clear D gene. V was cut by 2 bases and J by 6 bases, with 8 bases left in between. The CDR3 extends over 12 amino acids. Germline CDR1 KGHSH, CDR2 LQKENI. The CDR3 region has the DNA TGTGCCAGCTCACCATCGTCCCTCGAGCAGTACTTC. The encoded protein is CASSPSSLEQYF.

The chain employs TRBV19 and TRBJ2-7, with D unresolved. CDR3 size: 14 residues. In germline, CDR1 is LNHDA, CDR2 SQIVND (reference sequence). The ends were cut back, 10 bases at V and 0 bases at J, with 16 bases in the middle. The CDR3 spells CANPDLGHSYEQYF. Here the CDR3 DNA reads TGTGCCAACCCCGACCTGGGTCACTCCTACGAGCAGTACTTC.

This sequence joins TRBV25-1 and TRBJ1-2; D ambiguous. V was clipped by 4 bases and J by 4 bases, with 16 bases between them. In germline, CDR1 is MGHDK, CDR2 SYGVNS. This CDR3 has 15 amino acids. CDR3 in DNA: TGTGCCAGCAGTGCCCTTGGCGGGTCCTCCTATGGCTACACCTTC. It is translated as CASSALGGSSYGYTF.

This clone was counted once. V usage is TRBV7-3 and J usage is TRBJ2-3; D not certain. V was shortened by 5 bases and J by 4 bases, with 13 bases between the two germline ends. CDR3 size: 14 residues. The germline V gene has CDR1 SGHTA and CDR2 FQGTGA. The CDR3 loop reads CASSRRASADTQYF. The CDR3 coding sequence is TGTGCCAGCAGCCGCCGTGCGTCCGCAGATACGCAGTATTTT. The full variable domain, rest sourced from reference TRBV7-3 and TRBJ2-3, is GAGVSQTPSNKVTEKGKYVELRCDPISGHTALYWYRQSLGQGPEFLIYFQGTGAADDSGLPNDRFFAVRPEGSVSTLKIQRTERGDSAVYLCASSRRASADTQYFGPGTRLTVL.